This entry features one T cell receptor beta chain sequence. Its antigen is still unknown. No quality values exist for individual bases; no much larger clone is one base distant. From the germline V gene, CDR1 is ENHRY and CDR2 is SYGVKD. The CDR3 measures 14 amino acids from cysteine to phenylalanine. Only the CDR3 region is kept as DNA, spanning 42 bases read in frame from base 1. Germline trimming: 8 bases from V, 5 bases from J; junction bases outside gene matches: 11. The data were obtained in a study of CD8 T cells in ankylosing spondylitis (dated by TCRdb to about 2017). As for the study more broadly: The study set out to find disease-linked TCR variants by profiling T cell receptor beta repertoires in ankylosing spondylitis patients and healthy donors. The full study cohort comprised around 25 ankylosing spondylitis patients and approximately 100 healthy donors. Samples of peripheral blood were taken, and for ankylosing spondylitis patients, synovial fluid was collected as well.

Sequencing was carried out with an Illumina HiSeq 2500. Quantitative 5'-RACE with molecular barcodes was the method used to prepare the TCR beta libraries. In the source study's methods: A new computational method based on a probabilistic model of VDJ rearrangement was used to identify disease-linked TCR variants. The public reads were run again by TCRdb, first through fastp at Q25 and then through MiXCR, and only productive beta chains were kept. Every entry covers one CDR3 protein and lists the most common genes and DNA from its rows. For this entry, the V and J calls and clone size follow TCRdb and not the study's own pipeline. Across this sample there are over 150,000 distinct CDR3 sequences, with roughly 18% seen only once. The ten largest clonotypes hold 4.3% of the sample. Points the paper makes about the study in general: A CD8+ phenotype was shown by the disease-linked clones, which were found at relatively low frequencies in peripheral blood. A TCR beta motif of roughly 8 highly homologous amino acid variants appeared characteristic of blood from ankylosing spondylitis patients. Significant enrichment of the disease-linked clones was reported in matched synovial fluid samples from ankylosing spondylitis patients. Some motif variants had previously been reported in the synovial fluid and blood of reactive arthritis patients, which suggests shared mechanisms of disease initiation.

The rearrangement joined TRBV10-3 to TRBJ2-5; 7 central bases correspond to TRBD2. The sequence was collected from a male donor aged 10 to 35 with ankylosing spondylitis or in good health (not recorded which). Donor details come from another sample of the same person, matched by shared clones. The sequencing sample was made of blood, either unsorted or a sorted T cell fraction (not recorded which). The nucleotides read TGTGCCATCTCCTCGGCGGGAGTGTGGGAGACCCAGTACTTC. The encoded protein is CAISSAGVWETQYF.